This TCR beta chain was documented in a study of T cell repertoires in cytomegalovirus infection. At the level of the study: Recently identified HLA-C-restricted and well-studied HLA-B-restricted CMV epitopes were used.

TCRdb re-called the reads through MiXCR, storing one row per CDR3 protein. Seen here are about 150,000 distinct CDR3 sequences, about 32% observed once, and the top ten hold about 56%. This clonotype was observed a few times. Its antigen is undetermined. The CDR3 spans 14 residues. V lost 0 bases and J lost 3, with 8 bases in between. Germline CDR1 SGHVS, CDR2 FNYEAQ. The genes are TRBV7-6 and TRBJ1-1; D is unresolved. This sample comprised CD8+ T cells from cultured PBMCs, obtained from culture after CMV antigen stimulation. This clonotype originated in a human donor in good health (CMV status not recorded). Some clones in this sample may be carry-over from other donors' samples. The CDR3 here is CASSLAVGDTEAFF. The CDR3 DNA reads TGTGCCAGCAGCTTAGCGGTCGGGGACACTGAAGCTTTCTTT.